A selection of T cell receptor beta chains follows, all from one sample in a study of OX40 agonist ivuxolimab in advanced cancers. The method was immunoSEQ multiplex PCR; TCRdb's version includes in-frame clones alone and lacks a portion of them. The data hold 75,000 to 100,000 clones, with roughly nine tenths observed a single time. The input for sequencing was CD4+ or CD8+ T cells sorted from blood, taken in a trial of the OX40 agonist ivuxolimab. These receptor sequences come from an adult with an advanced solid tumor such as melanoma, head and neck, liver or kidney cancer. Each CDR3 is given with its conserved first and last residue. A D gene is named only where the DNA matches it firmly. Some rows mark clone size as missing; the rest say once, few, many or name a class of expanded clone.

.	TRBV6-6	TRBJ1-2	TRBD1	TGTGCCAGCAGTTCCGACAGGGGCGGTGGCTACACCTTC	CASSSDRGGGYTF
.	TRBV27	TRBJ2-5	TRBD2	TGTGCCAGCAGTCCGGGCAAGGGACTAGCGGAGAGGGCCCAGTACTTC	CASSPGKGLAERAQYF
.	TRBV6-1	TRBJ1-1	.	TGTGCCAGCCACGCCGCCCGAAACACTGAAGCTTTCTTT	CASHAARNTEAFF
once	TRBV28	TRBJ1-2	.	TGTGCCAGCAGTTTCCCGGCAGGGCAGCACTATGGCTACACCTTC	CASSFPAGQHYGYTF
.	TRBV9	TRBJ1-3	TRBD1	TGTGCCAGCAGCGCCACCGGGACAGGGTCCCCTGGAAACACCATATATTTT	CASSATGTGSPGNTIYF
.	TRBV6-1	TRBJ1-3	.	TGTGCCAGCAGGGTACACTCTGGAAACACCATATATTTT	CASRVHSGNTIYF
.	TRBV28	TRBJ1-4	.	TGTGCCAGCAGAACGTCCCGAGGGGGGGAAAATGAAAAACTGTTTTTT	CASRTSRGGENEKLFF
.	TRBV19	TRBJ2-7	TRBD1	TGTGCCAGTAGTATTCGGGACAGGGCTGGGGACGAGCAGTACTTC	CASSIRDRAGDEQYF
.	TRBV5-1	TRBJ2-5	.	TGCGCCAGCAGCCCCGTGGGGGGGCTGGAGACCCAGTACTTC	CASSPVGGLETQYF
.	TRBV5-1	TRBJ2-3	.	TGCGCCAGCAGCTTCGGAGGGCGCACAGATACGCAGTATTTT	CASSFGGRTDTQYF
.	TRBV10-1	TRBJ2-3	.	TGCGCCAGCAGTGAGCCGGAGGCAACAGATACGCAGTATTTT	CASSEPEATDTQYF
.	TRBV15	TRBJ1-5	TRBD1	TGTGCCACCAGCAAGGTACCCCGTCCGGGACAGGCCTTCCGGCAGCCCCAGCATTTT	CATSKVPRPGQAFRQPQHF
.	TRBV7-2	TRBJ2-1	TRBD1	TGTGCCAGCAGCGCCCCAGGGACAGGGGACCACAATGAGCAGTTCTTC	CASSAPGTGDHNEQFF
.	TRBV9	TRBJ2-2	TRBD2	TGTGCCAGCAGCCCTAGAGGGAGCGGGAATTCGGGGGAGCTGTTTTTT	CASSPRGSGNSGELFF
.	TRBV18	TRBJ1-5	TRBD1	TGTGCCAGCTCACCGGGGGAGGGGGCGCGTGATCAGCCCCAGCATTTT	CASSPGEGARDQPQHF
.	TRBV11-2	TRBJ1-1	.	TGTGCCAGCAGGAAAAGACGTGAAGCCACTGAAGCTTTCTTT	CASRKRREATEAFF
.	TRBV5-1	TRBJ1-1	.	TGCGCCAGCAGCTTGGGGGCCATGGGTACTGAAGCTTTCTTT	CASSLGAMGTEAFF
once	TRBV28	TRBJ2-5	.	TGTGCCAGTCAAAGTCCTTTGGGAGACGCAGAGACCCAGTACTTC	CASQSPLGDAETQYF
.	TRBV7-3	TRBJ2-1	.	TGTGCCAGCAGCTTAAACGGGAGAGGGGATGAGCAGTTCTTC	CASSLNGRGDEQFF
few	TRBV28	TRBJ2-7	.	TGTGCCAGCAGCCTGATTCAGGGAATTCAGTACTTC	CASSLIQGIQYF
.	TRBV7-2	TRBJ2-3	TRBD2	TGTGCCAGCGAGCGGGATGGAATCGGCACAGATACGCAGTATTTT	CASERDGIGTDTQYF
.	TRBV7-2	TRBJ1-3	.	TGTGCCAGCAGCTTGCGATCTGGAAACACCATATATTTT	CASSLRSGNTIYF
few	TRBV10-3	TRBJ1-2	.	TGTGCCATCAGTGACCCCGACCGGTGGCACTATGGCTACACCTTC	CAISDPDRWHYGYTF
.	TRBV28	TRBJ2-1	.	TGTGCCAGTAATTACAGGGTTCGGGACAATGAGCAGTTCTTC	CASNYRVRDNEQFF
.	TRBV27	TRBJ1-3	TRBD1	TGTGCCAGCAGACAGACAGGGGCCGGAAACACCATATATTTT	CASRQTGAGNTIYF
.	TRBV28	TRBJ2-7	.	TGTGCCAGCTATACTCAGTCTAGCTCCTACGAGCAGTACTTC	CASYTQSSSYEQYF
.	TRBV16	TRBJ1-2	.	TGTGCCAGCAGCCCGAACAGGGACGGCTACACCTTC	CASSPNRDGYTF
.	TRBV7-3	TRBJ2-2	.	TGTGCCAGCAGCCCACGGTACGGGGAGCTGTTTTTT	CASSPRYGELFF
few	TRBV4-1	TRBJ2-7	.	TGCGCCAGCAGCCAAGTGCAGGGCAGCTCCTACGAGCAGTACTTC	CASSQVQGSSYEQYF
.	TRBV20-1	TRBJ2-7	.	TGCTTATGGACTAACTCCTACGAGCAGTACTTC	CLWTNSYEQYF
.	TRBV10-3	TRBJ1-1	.	TGTGCCATCAGTGAGTGGGGACAGAACACTGAAGCTTTCTTT	CAISEWGQNTEAFF
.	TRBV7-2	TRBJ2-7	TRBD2	TGTGCCAGCAGCTTAGCTAGCGGGAGCTACGAGCAGTACTTC	CASSLASGSYEQYF
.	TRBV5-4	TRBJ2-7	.	TGTGCCAGCAGCTCGTTATCACAGAGCTCCTACGAGCAGTACTTC	CASSSLSQSSYEQYF
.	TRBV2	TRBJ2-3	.	TGTGCCAGCAGTGAAGGGCTAGAGGGAACAGATACGCAGTATTTT	CASSEGLEGTDTQYF
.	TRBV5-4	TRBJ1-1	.	TGTGCCAGCAGCTTCCCCAAGGGGGGGAGAACTGAAGCTTTCTTT	CASSFPKGGRTEAFF
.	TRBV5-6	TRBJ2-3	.	TGTGCCAGCACAAAGGACTACTCGGTCACAGATACGCAGTATTTT	CASTKDYSVTDTQYF
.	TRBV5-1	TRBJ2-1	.	TGCGCCAGCAGCTTGTCGTCTTACAATGAGCAGTTCTTC	CASSLSSYNEQFF
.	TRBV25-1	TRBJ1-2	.	TGTGCCAGCAGTGAATCACAGGGCTATGGCTACACCTTC	CASSESQGYGYTF
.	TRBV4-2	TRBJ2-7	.	TGTGCCAGCAGCCAAGGCGGCGCCTACTCCTACGAGCAGTACTTC	CASSQGGAYSYEQYF
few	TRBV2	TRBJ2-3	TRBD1	TGTGCCAGCAGCAGGGACAGGGCTTCAGATACGCAGTATTTT	CASSRDRASDTQYF